The entry that follows covers one T cell receptor (beta chain) sequence. Its target is not known. V was pared by 3 bases and J by 1 base, with 12 bases between. CDR1 is SQVTM and CDR2 is ANQGSEA in the germline V gene. CDR3 length: 14 residues. The protocol was immunoSEQ multiplex PCR, while the TCRdb copy is restricted to in-frame clones and leaves out a portion. The sample consists of approximately 220,000 clones, around 80% of them appearing once. These data come from a study of cytomegalovirus exposure and HLA in healthy donors. The study's findings and limits: According to a subsequent analysis, TCR clusters from the first cohort were inclined to appear together in the roughly 120 validation repertoires. TCR beta chains numbering some 150 were designated cytomegalovirus-associated. Usually a TCR sequence was rare, but some public TCRs were found in many donors. As was reported, the classifier diagnosed cytomegalovirus status with high specificity and sensitivity.

The sequencing input was PBMCs. The chain is built from TRBV29-1 and TRBJ1-1; D is uncertain. This receptor was identified in a woman in her 30s in good health and CMV-seropositive. CDR3 coding DNA: TGCAGCGTTGACTCAGCAGAGCCGAACACTGAAGCTTTCTTT. Its translation: CSVDSAEPNTEAFF.